This TCR beta chain was recorded in a study of cytomegalovirus exposure and HLA in healthy donors. Study information: Caucasian-associated ancestry cluster membership applied to around 80% of 300 to 450 genotyped donors. Study conclusions and caveats: The dataset shows that most TCR sequences were rare, while some public TCRs occurred in many donors. V- and J-gene trimming of TCR beta was linked (in a later analysis) to a missense DCLRE1C variant.

The CDR3 consists of 15 residues. Germline CDR1 and CDR2: MNHEY and SVGAGI. The PCR used 60 Vbeta and 13 Jbeta primers. Produced via immunoSEQ multiplex PCR; TCRdb's table is partial and in-frame only. The sample has approximately 160,000 clones, 77% seen once. Note on this clone: The target antigen is unknown.

Sequences were obtained from PBMCs. This chain links TRBV6-5 with TRBJ2-5; 8 positions match TRBD1. The end of the DNA fits TRBJ2-7 better, so the J call may be wrong. This receptor was identified in a woman aged 40 to 50 in good health and CMV-seropositive. Here the CDR3 reads CASSYRDRGGYEQYF. CDR3 DNA: TGTGCCAGCAGTTATCGTGACAGGGGCGGGTACGAGCAGTACTTC.